The 6 T cell receptor beta chains presented below share a single source sample, sequenced in a study of T cells after posttransplantation cyclophosphamide. Here immunoSEQ multiplex PCR was the method, and the copy in TCRdb shows in-frame clones only, minus some. The sample includes 35,000 to 40,000 clones, none of them occurring once. Sequenced: PBMCs. The receptors here all came from a man aged 30 to 39 in good health and a related stem cell transplant donor.

This clone was observed many times. The CDR3 region is CASSSDTDPDTQYF. CDR3 sequence (DNA): TGTGCCAGCAGTTCGGACACAGACCCAGATACGCAGTATTTT. This rearrangement joins TRBV28 to TRBJ2-3; possible D gene TRBD1, 5 bases. Trimming removed 4 bases from V and 4 bases from J, with 12 bases in between. The CDR3 has 14 amino acids. CDR1 is MDHEN, CDR2 SYDVKM, per germline.

This clone came up many times. V is TRBV10-3 and J is TRBJ2-7; perhaps D is TRBD1 or TRBD2 (7 bases each). V lost 2 bases and J 6 bases, leaving 20 bases between the germline ends. The CDR3 has 16 amino acids. The germline V gene has CDR1 ENHRY and CDR2 SYGVKD. The CDR3 loop reads CAISEPRGGGGGEQYF. The CDR3 coding sequence is TGTGCCATCAGTGAGCCGCGAGGGGGAGGGGGCGGCGAGCAGTACTTC.

This clone was seen repeatedly, ten times or more. The chain combines TRBV19 with TRBJ2-1; D perhaps matches TRBD2 (6 bases). The CDR3 is made up of 14 amino acids. V lost 1 base and J 7 bases, leaving 11 bases between the germline ends. Germline-derived CDR1 and CDR2 are LNHDA and SQIVND (reference sequence). The CDR3 sequence: CASSIVGAGNEQFF. CDR3 sequence (DNA): TGTGCCAGTAGTATAGTCGGGGCGGGGAATGAGCAGTTCTTC.

The J gene is TRBJ1-2, the V gene TRBV13; possibly TRBD1 for D (6 bases). Germline loops: CDR1 PRHDT, CDR2 FYEKMQ (reference sequence). Trimming left V 5 bases short and J 6 bases short, with 25 bases between. This CDR3 region has 17 residues. DNA for the CDR3: TGTGCCAGCAGCCATCGAATCCCGGGACACCGAGCAGATGGCTACACCTTC. This codes for CASSHRIPGHRADGYTF.

This clone was recorded at least ten times. The V and J genes are TRBV6-5 and TRBJ2-7; weak D call: TRBD2 (6 bases). The V end lost 6 bases, the J end lost 0 bases, and 15 bases lay between the germline ends. CDR3 length: 15 residues. Germline V gene sequence: CDR1 MNHEY, CDR2 SVGAGI. The DNA for the CDR3 is TGTGCCAGCAGAACCAGACCGGGGGACTCCTACGAGCAGTACTTC. It is translated as CASRTRPGDSYEQYF.

DNA for the CDR3: TGTGCCACCAGTGATTTGAGTAGCGGGGGGCAAGAGACCCAGTACTTC. It translates to CATSDLSSGGQETQYF. The chain couples TRBV24-1 to TRBJ2-5; 10 bases match TRBD2. The CDR3 length is 16 residues. Looked up from germline, CDR1 is KGHDR and CDR2 is SFDVKD. J was trimmed by 2 bases and V by 0 bases; bases with no gene match: 2.